This T cell receptor (beta chain) was sequenced during a study of liver allograft versus peripheral blood T cells (TCRdb year 2020). Turning to the overall study: The study compared the T cell receptor repertoires present in transplanted livers with the repertoires present in the peripheral blood of liver transplant recipients. Study-wide findings and limitations: The T cell receptor repertoires within liver allografts were reported to be different from the T cell receptor repertoires detected in peripheral blood.

TCRdb records Illumina MiSeq as the sequencer. TCRdb cleaned the public reads at Q25 with fastp, built clones with MiXCR and kept in-frame beta chains. Under each unique CDR3 protein, matching rows form one entry showing the most common genes and DNA. The sample table contains some 3,500 distinct CDR3 sequences; only one count was recorded for less than 15% of them. Of the sample, approximately 3.2% falls within the top ten clones. Via the germline V gene, CDR1 is KGHDR and CDR2 SFDVKD. V sheds 4 bases and J sheds 1 base, leaving 12 bases between their ends. From the cysteine up to the phenylalanine, the CDR3 has a length of 15 residues. The entry retains the CDR3 DNA only, 45 bases that are in frame from base 1. Compared with the rest of its sample, this clonotype is large (0.1 to 1%). What this receptor recognizes is not known. Nothing much larger sits one base from this clone, and base qualities are not available.

The chain couples TRBV24-1 to TRBJ1-1, with no confidently assigned D gene. The TCR sequence derives from a human patient who had a liver transplant. Some T cells may originate with the graft donor following a transplant. The CDR3 here reads CATSDTRTGNTEAFF. The DNA sequence is as follows: TGTGCCACCAGTGACACTCGGACGGGGAACACTGAAGCTTTCTTT.